The 22 T cell receptor beta chains below all came from one sample that was sequenced in a study of blood T cell repertoires in COVID-19. Clones were sequenced by immunoSEQ multiplex PCR, and TCRdb holds only the in-frame ones, with some missing. Among over 100,000 clones listed, 85% were seen once. Material: peripheral blood. The receptor source for this set is a man at least 80 years old with acute or convalescent COVID-19.

V and J are TRBV18 and TRBJ2-2, with D unresolved. The V end was cut by 7 bases, the J end by 1 base, with 7 bases between. The CDR3 sequence is 13 residues long. CDR1 KGHSH and CDR2 LQKENI come from the germline V gene. Here the CDR3 reads CASCRLNTGELFF. For the CDR3, the DNA is TGTGCCAGCTGCCGACTGAACACCGGGGAGCTGTTTTTT.

Regarding this clone: Mismatch with germline at one junction end may stem from a read error. The V gene is TRBV12-5, the J gene TRBJ2-4; 12 nucleotides agree with TRBD2. The V gene's germline CDR1 is LGHNT and CDR2 FRNRAP. The CDR3 totals 15 residues. CDR3 protein: CASGLDGTSGYPRHF. DNA of the CDR3: TGTGCTAGTGGTTTGGACGGGACTAGCGGGTACCCCCGGCACTTC.

A single count supports this clone. The chain is built from TRBV20-1 and TRBJ1-3; D gene ambiguous. Germline assignment: CDR1 DFQATT and CDR2 SNEGSKA (reference sequence). This CDR3 is built from 11 residues. Trimming took 5 bases from V and 7 from J, leaving 9 bases between them. CDR3: CSAHGGNTIYF. The CDR3 DNA follows: TGCAGTGCTCATGGAGGGAACACCATATATTTT.

This rearrangement joins TRBV28 to TRBJ2-7; 7 nucleotides agree with TRBD2. From germline, CDR1 is MDHEN and CDR2 SYDVKM. The trim removed 8 bases at V and 0 bases at J, leaving 4 bases unmatched. The CDR3 length is 13 residues. The CDR3 sequence is CASYRGSSYEQYF. DNA of the CDR3: TGTGCCAGCTACCGCGGGAGCTCCTACGAGCAGTACTTC.

The V call is TRBV9, the J call TRBJ2-3, with 12 bases that match TRBD2. This CDR3 comprises 17 residues. V dropped 3 bases and J dropped 2; count of bases not matched to a gene: 7. Per the germline V gene, CDR1 is SGDLS and CDR2 is YYNGEE. The CDR3 spells CASSAPGLAGFTDTQYF. The DNA for the CDR3 is TGTGCCAGCAGCGCCCCCGGACTAGCGGGGTTCACAGATACGCAGTATTTT.

The V call is TRBV9, the J call TRBJ1-5, with a possible D match to TRBD1 (5 bases). The length of the CDR3 is 14 residues. V dropped 0 bases and J dropped 4 bases, with 8 bases sitting between them. Germline CDR1 and CDR2: SGDLS and YYNGEE. The CDR3 is CASSVDGGNQPQHF. The CDR3 nucleotides are TGTGCCAGCAGCGTAGATGGGGGGAATCAGCCCCAGCATTTT.

The gene calls are TRBV7-2 and TRBJ2-7; 16 bases line up with TRBD2. This CDR3 has 19 amino acids. Germline V gene data show CDR1 as SGHTA and CDR2 as FQGNSA. Losses at the gene ends were 0 bases for V and 0 bases for J; bases not matched to a gene: 5. The CDR3: CASSLAGTSGRESSYEQYF. In DNA form, the CDR3 reads TGTGCCAGCAGCTTAGCTGGGACTAGCGGGAGGGAAAGCTCCTACGAGCAGTACTTC.

About this clone: The sample contains more than one DNA sequence encoding this CDR3. The chain employs TRBV7-9 and TRBJ1-2; tentative D call: TRBD1 (5 bases). Trimming left V 3 bases short and J 5 bases short, with 7 bases between. Per the germline V gene, CDR1 is SEHNR and CDR2 is FQNEAQ (reference sequence). The CDR3 runs 12 residues. CDR3 loop: CASSLGGYGYTF. Written as DNA, the CDR3 is TGTGCCAGCAGCTTGGGGGGGTATGGCTACACCTTC.

The chain uses TRBV27 and TRBJ2-5; TRBD2 agrees at 7 bases. Germline CDR1 reads MNHEY; CDR2 reads SMNVEV (reference sequence). The V gene end was trimmed by 7 bases and the J gene end by 4 bases; junction bases not matched to a gene: 18. This CDR3 spans 17 amino acids. As DNA, the CDR3 is TGTGCCAGCACCCCCTCACTCACAGCGGGAAGGTCAGAGACCCAGTACTTC. It encodes CASTPSLTAGRSETQYF.

This clone was counted a few times. The rearrangement joins TRBV5-1 to TRBJ2-7, with D maybe TRBD2 (5 bases). CDR1 and CDR2 from the germline V gene are SGHRS and YFSETQ. Trimming stripped 0 bases from V and 6 bases from J, with 16 bases between. The CDR3 sequence is 15 residues long. This chain's CDR3 is CASSLDLGLAAEQYF. The CDR3 region has the DNA TGCGCCAGCAGCTTGGATCTAGGTCTAGCAGCCGAGCAGTACTTC.

There are a few counts of this clone. The rearrangement links TRBV6-2 or TRBV6-3 to TRBJ2-5; 8 positions agree with TRBD2. Per germline, CDR1 MNHEY and CDR2 SVGEGT. The CDR3 covers 15 residues. The J segment lost 4 bases and the V segment lost 0 bases, leaving 4 bases of the junction unmatched. The CDR3 loop reads CASSYSGLAGETQYF. In DNA, the CDR3 is TGTGCCAGCAGTTACTCAGGACTAGCCGGAGAGACCCAGTACTTC.

The chain employs TRBV3-1 (or the pseudogene TRBV3-2) and TRBJ2-1; 10 positions agree with TRBD2. Unmatched junction bases numbered 10, after V lost 2 bases and J lost 9 bases. Germline-derived CDR1 and CDR2 are LGHDT and YNNKEL (reference sequence). CDR3 length: 16 amino acids. The CDR3 spells CASSQLTSGKRGEQFF. The CDR3 DNA follows: TGTGCCAGCAGCCAACTTACTAGCGGGAAAAGGGGTGAGCAGTTCTTC.

The CDR3 sequence: CATTPGQHTDTQYF. As DNA, the CDR3 is TGTGCCACCACCCCGGGACAACACACAGATACGCAGTATTTT. The chain is built from TRBV24-1 and TRBJ2-3; the D gene is possibly TRBD1 (6 bases). The length of the CDR3 is 14 residues. The germline V gene encodes CDR1 KGHDR and CDR2 SFDVKD. Between the trimmed V and J ends, which lost 8 bases and 2 bases, there was a span of 13 bases.

CDR3 nucleotide sequence: TGTGCCAGCAGCTTGGACTACCTCACAGATACGCAGTATTTT. Translation: CASSLDYLTDTQYF. V usage is TRBV5-5 and J usage is TRBJ2-3; D is undetermined. The CDR3 is 14 amino acids. Germline V gives CDR1 SGHKS, CDR2 YYEKEE (reference sequence). The ends were cut back, 0 bases at V and 2 bases at J, with 7 bases in the middle.

V gene TRBV13 combines with J gene TRBJ1-4; 8 nucleotides line up with TRBD1. There are 16 residues in the CDR3. Germline CDR1 and CDR2: PRHDT and FYEKMQ (reference sequence). Losses at the gene ends were 5 bases for V and 3 bases for J; bases not matched to a gene: 8. CDR3 sequence reads: CASSIRTGQANEKLFF. The CDR3 DNA sequence: TGTGCCAGCAGCATCCGGACAGGGCAGGCTAATGAAAAACTGTTTTTT.

The chain joins TRBV7-6 to TRBJ2-1; 11 bases agree with TRBD2. V was pared by 6 bases and J by 4 bases, with 14 bases of the junction left unmatched. CDR3 size: 18 residues. Germline values: CDR1 SGHVS, CDR2 FNYEAQ. CDR3 amino acids: CASSLEASSGRSYNEQFF. CDR3 DNA sequence: TGTGCCAGCAGTTTGGAGGCTTCTAGCGGGAGGAGTTACAATGAGCAGTTCTTC.

This chain links TRBV6-5 with TRBJ1-2; D may be TRBD1 (6 bases). V was cut by 7 bases and J by 3 bases, with 18 bases left in between. The CDR3 totals 15 residues. CDR1 is MNHEY and CDR2 is SVGAGI in the germline V gene. This CDR3 is CASTRGQPQDYGYTF. The CDR3 DNA sequence: TGTGCCAGCACCCGAGGACAGCCTCAGGACTATGGCTACACCTTC.

V and J are TRBV6-5 and TRBJ2-1, with 7 bases fitting TRBD2. Germline CDR1 MNHEY, CDR2 SVGAGI. Germline trimming cut 2 bases from V and 5 bases from J; bases unmatched to any gene: 3. The CDR3 has 14 amino acids. The DNA of the CDR3 is TGTGCCAGCAGTTACCTGGCGGGGGACAATGAGCAGTTCTTC. Its translation: CASSYLAGDNEQFF.

The gene calls are TRBV2 and TRBJ1-1, with 10 bases identical to TRBD1. The CDR3 loop spans 14 amino acids. Germline assignment: CDR1 SNHLY and CDR2 FYNNEI. V was pared by 8 bases and J by 7 bases, with 10 bases of the junction left unmatched. The CDR3 loop is CASLNRDRGNEAFF. DNA of the CDR3: TGTGCCAGCCTTAACCGGGACAGGGGTAATGAAGCTTTCTTT.

The chain employs TRBV5-5 and TRBJ1-5; 8 nucleotides match TRBD1. CDR1 is SGHKS and CDR2 is YYEKEE in the germline V gene (reference sequence). V was pared by 3 bases and J by 4 bases, with 9 bases of the junction left unmatched. This CDR3 is 16 amino acids long. For the CDR3, the DNA is TGTGCCAGCAGCTCGAGACCGGGACAGGAAAATCAGCCCCAGCATTTT. The encoded protein is CASSSRPGQENQPQHF.

The genes are TRBV5-4 and TRBJ2-3; possibly TRBD2 for D (6 bases). V was clipped by 3 bases and J by 0 bases, with 11 bases between them. The CDR3 contains 15 residues. Germline V CDR1 and CDR2: SGHNT, YYREEE (reference sequence). The chain's CDR3 is CASSWTGTSTDTQYF. CDR3 sequence (DNA): TGTGCCAGCAGCTGGACCGGGACTAGCACAGATACGCAGTATTTT.

The J gene is TRBJ1-1, the V gene TRBV19; no definite D call. The CDR3 runs 15 residues. Trimming removed 7 bases from V and 0 bases from J, with 15 bases in between. Germline assignment: CDR1 LNHDA and CDR2 SQIVND (reference sequence). The CDR3 sequence: CASTYRGLLNTEAFF. DNA of the CDR3: TGTGCCAGTACCTATAGAGGACTGTTGAACACTGAAGCTTTCTTT.